One and the same sample provided the 32 T cell receptor beta chains below, sequenced in a study of OX40 agonist ivuxolimab in advanced cancers. Clones were sequenced by immunoSEQ multiplex PCR, and TCRdb holds only the in-frame ones, with some missing. Here the sample spans roughly 76,000 clones, over 75% being singletons. Sequencing used CD4+ or CD8+ T cells sorted from blood, obtained in a trial of the OX40 agonist ivuxolimab. Source of these receptors: an adult with an advanced solid tumor such as melanoma, head and neck, liver or kidney cancer.

This clone was observed once. V usage is TRBV5-4 and J usage is TRBJ1-4; 8 bases are shared with TRBD1. The V and J ends lost 4 bases and 5 bases, in that order; junction bases with no gene match: 10. The CDR3 consists of 16 residues. Germline CDR1 and CDR2: SGHNT and YYREEE (reference sequence). CDR3 coding DNA: TGTGCCAGCAGCCAAACGGCAGGGGGCGGAAATGAAAAACTGTTTTTT. Its protein is CASSQTAGGGNEKLFF.

The chain employs TRBV7-9 and TRBJ2-3; 9 bases line up with TRBD2. CDR3 size: 16 residues. After removal of 1 base from V and 0 bases from J, the junction contained 2 bases not matched to a gene. Germline V gene lookup returns CDR1 SEHNR and CDR2 FQNEAQ (reference sequence). For the CDR3, the DNA is TGTGCCAGCAGCTTAGGACTAGCGGCGAGCACAGATACGCAGTATTTT. As protein: CASSLGLAASTDTQYF.

This clone has only a few counts. J is TRBJ1-1 and V is TRBV4-2; D not resolved. The CDR3 loop spans 15 amino acids. Germline V CDR1 and CDR2: LGHNA, YNFKEQ. V was trimmed by 0 bases and J by 0 bases, leaving 8 bases between them. The CDR3 sequence is CASSQDWSMNTEAFF. CDR3 in DNA: TGTGCCAGCAGCCAAGATTGGTCCATGAACACTGAAGCTTTCTTT.

This sequence joins TRBV7-9 and TRBJ1-2; D remains ambiguous. The germline V gene encodes CDR1 SEHNR and CDR2 FQNEAQ (reference sequence). CDR3 length equals 12 residues. V lost 7 bases to trimming and J lost 8 bases, with 14 bases between them. This CDR3 is CASNDQGYGYTF. The CDR3 DNA follows: TGTGCCAGCAACGATCAAGGCTACGGCTACACCTTC. The variable domain in full, completed from reference TRBV7-9 and TRBJ1-2, reads DTGVSQNPRHKITKRGQNVTFRCDPISEHNRLYWYRQTLGQGPEFLTYFQNEAQLEKSRLLSDRFSAERPKGSFSTLEIQRTEQGDSAMYLCASNDQGYGYTFGSGTRLTVV.

V and J are TRBV5-1 and TRBJ1-1, with 9 nucleotides matching TRBD1. The CDR3 is 14 residues long. The germline V gene has CDR1 SGHRS and CDR2 YFSETQ. V was clipped by 4 bases and J by 1 base; unmatched bases: 2. The DNA for the CDR3 is TGCGCCAGCAGCATGGGACAGGGGAACACTGAAGCTTTCTTT. This encodes CASSMGQGNTEAFF. Using reference TRBV5-1 and TRBJ1-1 for the parts outside the CDR3, the full variable domain is KAGVTQTPRYLIKTRGQQVTLSCSPISGHRSVSWYQQTPGQGLQFLFEYFSETQRNKGNFPGRFSGRQFSNSRSEMNVSTLELGDSALYLCASSMGQGNTEAFFGQGTRLTVV.

The V and J genes are TRBV19 and TRBJ2-4; 7 bases match TRBD1. This CDR3 is 15 amino acids long. V lost 5 bases and J lost 6; bases outside the gene matches: 10. CDR1 and CDR2 from the germline V gene are LNHDA and SQIVND (reference sequence). CDR3 nucleotides: TGTGCCAGTAGTTCCGAGGGGGCTCGTGGAAACATTCAGTACTTC. Translating it yields CASSSEGARGNIQYF. Full variable domain (outside the CDR3, taken from reference TRBV19 and TRBJ2-4): DGGITQSPKYLFRKEGQNVTLSCEQNLNHDAMYWYRQDPGQGLRLIYYSQIVNDFQKGDIAEGYSVSREKKESFPLTVTSAQKNPTAFYLCASSSEGARGNIQYFGAGTRLSVL.

J is TRBJ2-3 and V is TRBV7-2; D may correspond to TRBD1 or TRBD2 (6 bases each). This CDR3 contains 12 residues. Germline V lookup: CDR1 SGHTA, CDR2 FQGNSA. V was pared by 5 bases and J by 14 bases, with 17 bases between. The CDR3 sequence is CASSPTGRGPYF. The CDR3 bases are TGTGCCAGCAGCCCCACGGGTCGGGGGCCGTATTTT.

This clone occurred a few times. The chain couples TRBV6-5 to TRBJ1-1, with 8 positions matching TRBD1. Looked up from germline, CDR1 is MNHEY and CDR2 is SVGAGI. The CDR3 runs to 14 residues. Trimming removed 6 bases from V and 4 bases from J; junction bases left unmatched: 7. In DNA form, the CDR3 reads TGTGCCAGCAGATCGACAGGGGCCGGCACTGAAGCTTTCTTT. Amino acids: CASRSTGAGTEAFF.

The chain uses TRBV5-1 and TRBJ2-5; no clear D gene. V was shortened by 2 bases and J by 0 bases, with 11 bases between the two germline ends. This CDR3 is built from 15 residues. Germline lookup yields CDR1 SGHRS and CDR2 YFSETQ. The chain's CDR3 is CASSLFSPNQETQYF. CDR3 nucleotides: TGCGCCAGCAGCTTATTCTCACCAAACCAAGAGACCCAGTACTTC.

This sequence joins TRBV27 and TRBJ2-2, with D perhaps matching TRBD1 (5 bases). Germline lookup yields CDR1 MNHEY and CDR2 SMNVEV (reference sequence). This CDR3 comprises 14 residues. Between the trimmed V and J ends, which lost 5 bases and 4 bases, there was a span of 11 bases. CDR3 in DNA: TGTGCCAGCAGTATCCTAGGGGTCACCGGGGAGCTGTTTTTT. Protein sequence: CASSILGVTGELFF.

V is TRBV18 and J is TRBJ1-2, with 7 bases aligning to TRBD1. Germline V gene sequence: CDR1 KGHSH, CDR2 LQKENI. The CDR3 is made up of 13 amino acids. Unmatched junction bases numbered 6, after V lost 3 bases and J lost 8 bases. Here the CDR3 reads CASSPPTGKGYTF. DNA of the CDR3: TGTGCCAGCTCACCCCCGACAGGGAAAGGCTACACCTTC.

V usage is TRBV6-5 and J usage is TRBJ2-7; D call uncertain. CDR1 is MNHEY, CDR2 SVGAGI, per germline. This CDR3 is built from 11 residues. Trimming left V 7 bases short and J 2 bases short, with 6 bases between. In DNA, the CDR3 is TGTGCCAGCATAGGGACCTACGAGCAGTACTTC. This gives the protein CASIGTYEQYF.

This clone was found once. The chain joins TRBV2 to TRBJ2-2; 11 bases are a match to TRBD2. Germline trimming cut 6 bases from V and 4 bases from J; bases unmatched to any gene: 13. This CDR3 contains 18 residues. Germline V lookup: CDR1 SNHLY, CDR2 FYNNEI. CDR3 sequence (DNA): TGTGCCAGCAGCCCGCAGGGACTAGCGGAGTCAAGCACCGGGGAGCTGTTTTTT. Residues: CASSPQGLAESSTGELFF.

This clone was seen once. The chain uses TRBV11-3 and TRBJ2-2; D gene unclear. V dropped 4 bases and J dropped 4 bases, with 13 bases sitting between them. The CDR3 is made up of 15 amino acids. Germline lookup yields CDR1 SGHNT and CDR2 YENEEA. CDR3 protein: CASSSHADLTGELFF. Here the CDR3 DNA reads TGTGCCAGCAGCTCCCATGCCGATCTCACCGGGGAGCTGTTTTTT. Combining the CDR3 with reference TRBV11-3 and TRBJ2-2 gives the whole variable domain EAGVVQSPRYKIIEKKQPVAFWCNPISGHNTLYWYLQNLGQGPELLIRYENEEAVDDSQLPKDRFSAERLKGVDSTLKIQPAELGDSAVYLCASSSHADLTGELFFGEGSRLTVL.

With regard to this clone: The junction differs from germline at one of its ends, possibly a read error. The rearrangement joins TRBV11-2 to TRBJ1-3; D is unclear. CDR3 length equals 12 residues. Germline loops: CDR1 SGHAT, CDR2 FQNNGV. CDR3 coding DNA: TGTGCCAGCAGCTTTTCTGGGAACACCATATATTTT. Translated, it gives CASSFSGNTIYF. Looking up the rest from reference TRBV11-2 and TRBJ1-3 gives the full variable domain: EAGVAQSPRYKIIEKRQSVAFWCNPISGHATLYWYQQILGQGPKLLIQFQNNGVVDDSQLPKDRFSAERLKGVDSTLKIQPAKLEDSAVYLCASSFSGNTIYFGEGSWLTVV.

The count of this clone is one. This chain joins TRBV7-2 and TRBJ2-2; D might be TRBD1 (6 bases). Germline CDR1 and CDR2: SGHTA and FQGNSA. This CDR3 is built from 16 residues. V was cut by 0 bases and J by 5 bases, with 13 bases left in between. The CDR3 reads CASSLANRVATGELFF. Here the CDR3 DNA reads TGTGCCAGCAGCTTAGCAAACAGGGTAGCTACCGGGGAGCTGTTTTTT.

The chain joins TRBV7-2 to TRBJ2-7, with TRBD2 identical over 9 bases. This CDR3 is built from 14 residues. The germline CDR1 and CDR2 sequences are SGHTA and FQGNSA. The junction had 6 bases not matched to a gene; V was cut back by 5 bases and J by 4 bases. The CDR3 DNA follows: TGTGCCAGCAGCCCAATCACTAGCGGGTACGAGCAGTACTTC. As protein: CASSPITSGYEQYF.

The genes are TRBV18 and TRBJ2-1; 13 bases are shared with TRBD2. J gave up 6 bases and V 3 bases, and 17 bases lay outside the gene matches. The CDR3 is 20 amino acids. Germline CDR1 KGHSH, CDR2 LQKENI. The CDR3 bases are TGTGCCAGCTCACCTTCTCTAGGGTATCCGAGGACTAGCGGGGGCAATGAGCAGTTCTTC. This encodes CASSPSLGYPRTSGGNEQFF.

The rearrangement uses TRBV13 and TRBJ1-1; 8 bases are a match to TRBD1. The trim removed 1 base at V and 0 bases at J, leaving 10 bases unmatched. This CDR3 is built from 18 residues. The germline CDR1 and CDR2 sequences are PRHDT and FYEKMQ (reference sequence). The CDR3 loop reads CASSLDGGTGPMNTEAFF. DNA for the CDR3: TGTGCCAGCAGCTTAGACGGTGGGACAGGTCCGATGAACACTGAAGCTTTCTTT.

The genes are TRBV5-6 and TRBJ2-7; a possible D gene is TRBD1 (6 bases). Germline CDR1 is SGHDT and CDR2 is YYEEEE. The CDR3 contains 15 residues. V dropped 4 bases and J dropped 6 bases, with 20 bases sitting between them. CDR3 sequence reads: CASSKDPVRGSEQYF. The CDR3 DNA follows: TGTGCCAGCAGCAAGGACCCTGTCAGGGGCTCCGAGCAGTACTTC.

The chain links TRBV11-1 to TRBJ2-7, with D possibly matching TRBD1 (5 bases). Germline lookup yields CDR1 SGHAT and CDR2 FQDESV (reference sequence). V was clipped by 1 base and J by 3 bases, with 13 bases between them. The CDR3 covers 15 residues. CDR3 bases: TGTGCCAGCAGCTTAGAGGCCAGGGCCTTCTACGAGCAGTACTTC. Translated: CASSLEARAFYEQYF.

A single count supports this clone. This sequence joins TRBV7-6 and TRBJ1-6, with D possibly matching TRBD1 (6 bases). There are 16 residues in the CDR3. The germline V gene encodes CDR1 SGHVS and CDR2 FNYEAQ. V lost 1 base, J lost 9 bases, and 16 bases lay in between. In DNA, the CDR3 is TGTGCCAGCAGCTTAGGCGGGGGGCTGGGACCTTCACCCCTCCACTTT. Amino acids: CASSLGGGLGPSPLHF.

The V gene is TRBV9, the J gene TRBJ2-1; no clear D. V was clipped by 0 bases and J by 4 bases, with 11 bases between them. The length of the CDR3 is 15 residues. CDR1 is SGDLS, CDR2 YYNGEE, per germline. The CDR3 protein is CASSVGTNSYNEQFF. CDR3 sequence (DNA): TGTGCCAGCAGCGTAGGTACTAACAGTTACAATGAGCAGTTCTTC.

This clone was counted once. The CDR3, as DNA: TGCGCCAGCAGTGAAGGGAGCGGGGGAAATCAGCCCCAGCATTTT. Protein product: CASSEGSGGNQPQHF. The rearrangement joins TRBV10-2 to TRBJ1-5; D is possibly TRBD1 (5 bases). Trimming shortened V by 3 bases and J by 4 bases, and 13 bases separated the two germline ends. CDR1 and CDR2 (germline): WSHSY, SAAADI. CDR3 length equals 15 residues.

The rearrangement links TRBV9 to TRBJ1-2; D call uncertain. This CDR3 comprises 14 residues. The germline gives CDR1 SGDLS, CDR2 YYNGEE. Trimming cost V 6 bases and J 1 base, with 13 bases left between them. The CDR3 is CASTFSAFNYGYTF. The CDR3 DNA follows: TGTGCCAGCACCTTTAGTGCCTTTAACTATGGCTACACCTTC.

V gene TRBV7-2 combines with J gene TRBJ1-1, with D hard to call. The CDR3 runs 14 residues. CDR1 SGHTA and CDR2 FQGNSA come from the germline V gene. Trimming removed 1 base at V and 3 bases at J, with 9 bases between. The CDR3: CASSLGTADTEAFF. In DNA, the CDR3 is TGTGCCAGCAGCTTAGGGACGGCGGACACTGAAGCTTTCTTT.

The chain is built from TRBV6-6 and TRBJ2-3; 14 nucleotides align to TRBD2. V was pared by 5 bases and J by 8 bases, with 3 bases of the junction left unmatched. Germline values: CDR1 MNHNY, CDR2 SVGAGI (reference sequence). There are 14 residues in the CDR3. The CDR3 region has the DNA TGTGCCAGCAGTCCCGGGACTAGCGGGGGTACGCAGTATTTT. It yields the protein CASSPGTSGGTQYF.

V and J are TRBV7-2 and TRBJ2-2; D might be TRBD1 (5 bases). The CDR3 totals 13 residues. Germline V gives CDR1 SGHTA, CDR2 FQGNSA. Trimming shortened V by 6 bases and J by 5 bases, and 10 bases separated the two germline ends. Written as DNA, the CDR3 is TGTGCCAGCAGACCCAGGGTTACCGGGGAGCTGTTTTTT. Its translation: CASRPRVTGELFF. Drawing the rest from reference TRBV7-2 and TRBJ2-2, the complete variable domain is GAGVSQSPSNKVTEKGKDVELRCDPISGHTALYWYRQSLGQGLEFLIYFQGNSAPDKSGLPSDRFSAERTGGSVSTLTIQRTQQEDSAVYLCASRPRVTGELFFGEGSRLTVL.

The rearrangement joins TRBV7-7 to TRBJ1-1; D gene ambiguous. The V gene lost 3 bases and the J gene lost 1 base, with 6 bases spanning the gap. The germline V gene has CDR1 SSHAT and CDR2 FNYEAQ (reference sequence). The CDR3 is made up of 13 amino acids. Written as DNA, the CDR3 is TGTGCCAGCAGCTTCGGAAGGAACACTGAAGCTTTCTTT. This translates into CASSFGRNTEAFF.

The rearrangement uses TRBV20-1 and TRBJ2-7; TRBD2 is a possible D gene (6 bases). Trimming cost V 6 bases and J 7 bases, with 13 bases left between them. There are 11 residues in the CDR3. CDR1 is DFQATT, CDR2 SNEGSKA, per germline (reference sequence). The CDR3 sequence is CSAETSYEQYF. CDR3 in DNA: TGCAGTGCAGAGACTAGTTATGAGCAGTACTTC.

The table lists this clone with a few counts. The chain carries TRBV4-2 and TRBJ2-7; D not certain. Germline CDR1 and CDR2: LGHNA and YNFKEQ. This CDR3 is 17 amino acids long. Trimming took off 1 base at V and 2 bases at J, with 18 bases between the two ends. For the CDR3, the DNA is TGTGCCAGCAGCCAAGTGTCCCTGTTTGAGCTAACCTACGAGCAGTACTTC. This sequence encodes CASSQVSLFELTYEQYF.

V gene TRBV7-2 combines with J gene TRBJ1-5; D possibly corresponds to TRBD1 (6 bases). The CDR3 totals 13 residues. V dropped 5 bases and J dropped 8 bases, with 13 bases sitting between them. In germline, CDR1 is SGHTA, CDR2 FQGNSA. In DNA form, the CDR3 reads TGTGCCAGCAGCCCCCGGGGGGCTGAGCCCCAGCATTTT. Translating gives CASSPRGAEPQHF. Filled out from reference TRBV7-2 and TRBJ1-5, the complete variable domain reads GAGVSQSPSNKVTEKGKDVELRCDPISGHTALYWYRQSLGQGLEFLIYFQGNSAPDKSGLPSDRFSAERTGGSVSTLTIQRTQQEDSAVYLCASSPRGAEPQHFGDGTRLSIL.